Following are 4 T cell receptor beta chains from one sample sequenced in a study of blood T cell repertoires in COVID-19. Data came from immunoSEQ multiplex PCR; TCRdb stores just in-frame clones and leaves some out. The sample lists 200,000 to 250,000 clones; around 86% were seen once. The specimen sequenced was PBMCs or T cells enriched from blood (not recorded which). All receptors derive from a man aged 30 to 45 in a cohort exposed to, infected with or recovered from COVID-19 (not recorded which).

V and J are TRBV4-3 and TRBJ2-7; TRBD1 matches at 10 bases. CDR1 and CDR2 from the germline V gene are LGHNA and YSLEER. CDR3 length equals 15 residues. Losses at the gene ends were 4 bases for V and 1 base for J; bases not matched to a gene: 4. CDR3: CASSPGTGASYEQYF. Written as DNA, the CDR3 is TGCGCCAGCAGCCCGGGGACAGGGGCTTCCTACGAGCAGTACTTC.

This clone was counted only a few times. The rearrangement uses TRBV11-2 and TRBJ2-7; D is unresolved. Germline V gene data show CDR1 as SGHAT and CDR2 as FQNNGV. The length of the CDR3 is 15 residues. The V end lost 3 bases, the J end lost 2 bases, and 14 bases lay between the germline ends. The CDR3 DNA follows: TGTGCCAGCAGCTTGAGTAGTAGCCACACCTACGAGCAGTACTTC. Residues: CASSLSSSHTYEQYF.

This chain connects TRBV7-2 to TRBJ1-5; D is uncertain. Germline loops: CDR1 SGHTA, CDR2 FQGNSA. This CDR3 is built from 15 residues. Trimming took 3 bases from V and 0 from J, leaving 9 bases between them. CDR3 coding DNA: TGTGCCAGCAGCTTGGTGCCAGATAGCAATCAGCCCCAGCATTTT. This codes for CASSLVPDSNQPQHF.

The V and J genes are TRBV27 and TRBJ2-6, with D tentatively TRBD1 (5 bases). The ends were cut back, 6 bases at V and 0 bases at J, with 12 bases in the middle. This CDR3 spans 16 amino acids. CDR1 is MNHEY and CDR2 is SMNVEV in the germline V gene (reference sequence). CDR3 nucleotides: TGTGCCAGCAGGGACATTGTAAGCTCTGGGGCCAACGTCCTGACTTTC. Translation gives CASRDIVSSGANVLTF.